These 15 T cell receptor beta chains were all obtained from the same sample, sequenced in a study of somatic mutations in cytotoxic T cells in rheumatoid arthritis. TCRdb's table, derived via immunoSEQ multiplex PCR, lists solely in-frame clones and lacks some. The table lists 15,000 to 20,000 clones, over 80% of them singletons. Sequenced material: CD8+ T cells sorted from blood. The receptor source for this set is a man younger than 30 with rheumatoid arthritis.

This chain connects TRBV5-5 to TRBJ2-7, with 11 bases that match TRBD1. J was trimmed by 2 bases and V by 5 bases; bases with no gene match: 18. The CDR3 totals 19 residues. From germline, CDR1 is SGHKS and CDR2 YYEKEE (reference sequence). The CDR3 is CASSFGWDRGVPLTYEQYF. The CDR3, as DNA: TGTGCCAGCAGTTTCGGATGGGACAGGGGGGTCCCACTTACCTACGAGCAGTACTTC. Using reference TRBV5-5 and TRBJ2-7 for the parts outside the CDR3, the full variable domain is DAGVTQSPTHLIKTRGQQVTLRCSPISGHKSVSWYQQVLGQGPQFIFQYYEKEERGRGNFPDRFSARQFPNYSSELNVNALLLGDSALYLCASSFGWDRGVPLTYEQYFGPGTRLTVT.

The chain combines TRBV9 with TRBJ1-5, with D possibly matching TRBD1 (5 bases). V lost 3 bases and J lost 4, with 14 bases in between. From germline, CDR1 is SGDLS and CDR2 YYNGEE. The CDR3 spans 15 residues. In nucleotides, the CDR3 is TGTGCCAGCAGCGCCGAAGGACACTTAAATCAGCCCCAGCATTTT. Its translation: CASSAEGHLNQPQHF. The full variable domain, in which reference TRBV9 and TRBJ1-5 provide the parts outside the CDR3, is DSGVTQTPKHLITATGQRVTLRCSPRSGDLSVYWYQQSLDQGLQFLIQYYNGEERAKGNILERFSAQQFPDLHSELNLSSLELGDSALYFCASSAEGHLNQPQHFGDGTRLSIL.

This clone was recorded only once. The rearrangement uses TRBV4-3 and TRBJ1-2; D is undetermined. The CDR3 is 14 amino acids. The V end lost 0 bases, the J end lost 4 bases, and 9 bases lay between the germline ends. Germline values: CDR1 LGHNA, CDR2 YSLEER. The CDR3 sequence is CASSQDGPRYGYTF. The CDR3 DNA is TGCGCCAGCAGCCAAGATGGCCCACGCTATGGCTACACCTTC.

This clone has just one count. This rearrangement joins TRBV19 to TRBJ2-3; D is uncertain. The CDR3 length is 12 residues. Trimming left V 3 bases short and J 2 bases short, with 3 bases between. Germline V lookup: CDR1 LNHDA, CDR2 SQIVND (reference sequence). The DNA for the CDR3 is TGTGCCAGTAGTATCGCCACAGATACGCAGTATTTT. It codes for CASSIATDTQYF. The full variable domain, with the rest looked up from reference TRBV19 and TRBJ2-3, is DGGITQSPKYLFRKEGQNVTLSCEQNLNHDAMYWYRQDPGQGLRLIYYSQIVNDFQKGDIAEGYSVSREKKESFPLTVTSAQKNPTAFYLCASSIATDTQYFGPGTRLTVL.

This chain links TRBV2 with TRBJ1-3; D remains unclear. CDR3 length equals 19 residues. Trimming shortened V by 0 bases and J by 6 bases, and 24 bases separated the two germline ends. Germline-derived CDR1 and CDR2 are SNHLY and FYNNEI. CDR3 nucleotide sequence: TGTGCCAGCAGTGAAGCGCTTTGGACGGCGAGGTTTATTCTAAACACCATATATTTT. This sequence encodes CASSEALWTARFILNTIYF.

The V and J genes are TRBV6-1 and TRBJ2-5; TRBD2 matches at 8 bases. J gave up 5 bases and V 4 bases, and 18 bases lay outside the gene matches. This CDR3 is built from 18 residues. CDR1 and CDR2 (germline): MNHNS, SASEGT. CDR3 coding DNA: TGTGCCAGCAGTGGGGGGCTCGAGAGCGGGGGTGTCCAGGAGACCCAGTACTTC. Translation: CASSGGLESGGVQETQYF.

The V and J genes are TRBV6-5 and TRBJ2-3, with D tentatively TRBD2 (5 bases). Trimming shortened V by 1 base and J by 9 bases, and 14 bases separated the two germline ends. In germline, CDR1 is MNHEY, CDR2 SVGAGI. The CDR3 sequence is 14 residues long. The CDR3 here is CASSYFSPAGTQYF. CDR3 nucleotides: TGTGCCAGCAGTTACTTTTCCCCCGCGGGCACGCAGTATTTT.

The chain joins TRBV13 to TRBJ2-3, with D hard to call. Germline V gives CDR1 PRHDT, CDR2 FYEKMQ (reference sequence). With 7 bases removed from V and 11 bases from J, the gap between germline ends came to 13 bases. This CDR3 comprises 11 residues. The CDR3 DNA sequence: TGTGCCAGCACCTCGTCTGGTGGGCAGTATTTT. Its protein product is CASTSSGGQYF.

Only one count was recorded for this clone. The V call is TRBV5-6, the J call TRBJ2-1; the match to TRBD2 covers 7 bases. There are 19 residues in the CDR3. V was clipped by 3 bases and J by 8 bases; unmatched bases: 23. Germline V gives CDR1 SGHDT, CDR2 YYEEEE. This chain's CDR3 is CASSSRDHVAGEDFDEQFF. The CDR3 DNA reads TGTGCCAGCAGCTCCAGGGACCATGTCGCGGGGGAAGACTTCGATGAGCAGTTCTTC.

This CDR3 is CSVLTDGYYGYTF. The DNA for the CDR3 is TGCAGCGTTCTCACGGACGGGTACTATGGCTACACCTTC. The V gene is TRBV29-1, the J gene TRBJ1-2; D unresolved. Germline loops: CDR1 SQVTM, CDR2 ANQGSEA. The CDR3 loop spans 13 amino acids. The germline V and J ends were trimmed by 5 bases and 3 bases, with 13 bases remaining between them. Complete variable domain (other parts from reference TRBV29-1 and TRBJ1-2): SAVISQKPSRDICQRGTSLTIQCQVDSQVTMMFWYRQQPGQSLTLIATANQGSEATYESGFVIDKFPISRPNLTFSTLTVSNMSPEDSSIYLCSVLTDGYYGYTFGSGTRLTVV.

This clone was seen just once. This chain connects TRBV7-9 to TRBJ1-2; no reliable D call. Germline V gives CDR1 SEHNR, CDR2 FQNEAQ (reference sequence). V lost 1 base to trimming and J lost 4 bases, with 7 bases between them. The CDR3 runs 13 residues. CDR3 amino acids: CASSLGGVYGYTF. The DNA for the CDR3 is TGTGCCAGCAGCTTAGGGGGAGTCTATGGCTACACCTTC.

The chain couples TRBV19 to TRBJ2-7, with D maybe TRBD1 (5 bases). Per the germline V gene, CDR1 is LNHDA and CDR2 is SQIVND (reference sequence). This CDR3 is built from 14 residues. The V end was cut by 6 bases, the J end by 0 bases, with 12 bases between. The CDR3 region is CASRATESSYEQYF. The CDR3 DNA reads TGTGCCAGTAGGGCGACAGAAAGCTCCTACGAGCAGTACTTC.

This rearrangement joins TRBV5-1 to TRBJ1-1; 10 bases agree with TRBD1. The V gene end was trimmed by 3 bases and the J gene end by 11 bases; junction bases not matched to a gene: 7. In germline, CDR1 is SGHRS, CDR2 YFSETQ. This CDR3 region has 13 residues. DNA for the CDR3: TGCGCCAGCAGCTGGACAGGGGGAAGGGGGGCTTTCTTT. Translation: CASSWTGGRGAFF.

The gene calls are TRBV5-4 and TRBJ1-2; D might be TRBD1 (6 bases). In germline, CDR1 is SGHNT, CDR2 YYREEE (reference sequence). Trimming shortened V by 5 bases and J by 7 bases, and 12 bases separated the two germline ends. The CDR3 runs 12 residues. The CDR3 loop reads CASRQSGAGYTF. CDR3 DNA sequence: TGTGCCAGCAGGCAGTCGGGGGCTGGCTACACCTTC.

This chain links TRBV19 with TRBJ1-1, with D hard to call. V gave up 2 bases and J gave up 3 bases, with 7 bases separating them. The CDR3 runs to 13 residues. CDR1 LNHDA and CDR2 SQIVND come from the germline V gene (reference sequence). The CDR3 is CASSIYGDTEAFF. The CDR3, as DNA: TGTGCCAGTAGTATATACGGGGACACTGAAGCTTTCTTT.